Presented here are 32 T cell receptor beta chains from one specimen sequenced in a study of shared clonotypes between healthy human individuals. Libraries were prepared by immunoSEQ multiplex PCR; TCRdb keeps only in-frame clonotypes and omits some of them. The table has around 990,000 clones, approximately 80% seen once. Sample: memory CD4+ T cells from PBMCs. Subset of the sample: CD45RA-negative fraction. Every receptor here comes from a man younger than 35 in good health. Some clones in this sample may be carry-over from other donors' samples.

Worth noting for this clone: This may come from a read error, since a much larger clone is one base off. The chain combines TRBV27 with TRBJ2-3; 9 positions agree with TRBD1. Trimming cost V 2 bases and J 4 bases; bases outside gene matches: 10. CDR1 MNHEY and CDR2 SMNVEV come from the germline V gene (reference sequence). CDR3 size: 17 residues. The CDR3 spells CASSLRTGTGRADTQYF. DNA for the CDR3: TGTGCCAGCAGTTTACGGACCGGGACAGGGAGGGCAGATACGCAGTATTTT.

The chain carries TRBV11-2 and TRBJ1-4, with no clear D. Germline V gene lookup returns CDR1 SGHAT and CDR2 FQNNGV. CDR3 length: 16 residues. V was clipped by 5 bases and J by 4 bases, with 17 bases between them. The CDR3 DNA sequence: TGTGCCAGCAGCCCCCCCCCGGCGGGTGTTAATGAAAAACTGTTTTTT. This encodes CASSPPPAGVNEKLFF.

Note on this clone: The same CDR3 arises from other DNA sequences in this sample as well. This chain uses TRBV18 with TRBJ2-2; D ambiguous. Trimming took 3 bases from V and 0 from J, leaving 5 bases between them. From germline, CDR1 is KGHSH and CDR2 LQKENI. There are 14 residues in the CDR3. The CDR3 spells CASSPEANTGELFF. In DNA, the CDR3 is TGTGCCAGCTCACCCGAAGCGAACACCGGGGAGCTGTTTTTT.

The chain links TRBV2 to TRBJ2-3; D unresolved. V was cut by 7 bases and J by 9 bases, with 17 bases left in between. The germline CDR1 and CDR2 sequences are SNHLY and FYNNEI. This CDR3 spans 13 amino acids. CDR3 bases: TGTGCCAGCACAATGGGCCCCCTCTCCACGCAGTATTTT. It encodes CASTMGPLSTQYF. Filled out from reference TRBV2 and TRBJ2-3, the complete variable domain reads EPEVTQTPSHQVTQMGQEVILRCVPISNHLYFYWYRQILGQKVEFLVSFYNNEISEKSEIFDDQFSVERPDGSNFTLKIRSTKLEDSAMYFCASTMGPLSTQYFGPGTRLTVL.

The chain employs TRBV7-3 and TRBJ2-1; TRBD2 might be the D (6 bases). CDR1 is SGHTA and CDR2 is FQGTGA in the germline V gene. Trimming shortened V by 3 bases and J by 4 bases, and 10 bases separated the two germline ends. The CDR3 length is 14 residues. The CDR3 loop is CASSLSGRYNEQFF. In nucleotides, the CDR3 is TGTGCCAGCAGCTTGAGCGGGCGTTACAATGAGCAGTTCTTC.

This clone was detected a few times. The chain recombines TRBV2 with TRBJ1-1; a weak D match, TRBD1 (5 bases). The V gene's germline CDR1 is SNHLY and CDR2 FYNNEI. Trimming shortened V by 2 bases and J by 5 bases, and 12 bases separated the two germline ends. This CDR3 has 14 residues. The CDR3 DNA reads TGTGCCAGCAGTGAACAGGGAGGAATTACTGAAGCTTTCTTT. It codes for CASSEQGGITEAFF.

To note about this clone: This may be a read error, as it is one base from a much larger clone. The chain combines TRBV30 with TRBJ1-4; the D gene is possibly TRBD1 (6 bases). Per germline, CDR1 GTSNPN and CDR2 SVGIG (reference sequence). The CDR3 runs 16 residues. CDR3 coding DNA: TGTGCCTTGAGTAGAGGGGGAGGTTTCGGAGAGGGGAAACTGTTTTTT. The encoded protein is CALSRGGGFGEGKLFF.

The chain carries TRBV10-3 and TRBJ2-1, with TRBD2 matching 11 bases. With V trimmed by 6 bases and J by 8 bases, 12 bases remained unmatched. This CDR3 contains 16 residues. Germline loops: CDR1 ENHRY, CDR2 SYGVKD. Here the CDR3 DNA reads TGTGCCATCAGATTGGGGGTAGCGGGAGGGGCAGATGAGCAGTTCTTC. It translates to CAIRLGVAGGADEQFF.

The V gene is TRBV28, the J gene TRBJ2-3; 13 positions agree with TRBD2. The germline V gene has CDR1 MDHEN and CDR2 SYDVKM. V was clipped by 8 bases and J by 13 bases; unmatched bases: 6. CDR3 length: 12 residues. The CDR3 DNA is TGTGCCAGCGACGGACTAGCGGGAGTGGAGTATTTT. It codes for CASDGLAGVEYF.

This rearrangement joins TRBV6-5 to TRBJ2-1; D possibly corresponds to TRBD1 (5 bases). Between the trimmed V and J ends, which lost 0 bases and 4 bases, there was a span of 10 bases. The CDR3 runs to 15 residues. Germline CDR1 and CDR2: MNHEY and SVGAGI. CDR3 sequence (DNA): TGTGCCAGCAGTTACTCGGCAGGGCAATACAATGAGCAGTTCTTC. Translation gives CASSYSAGQYNEQFF.

The CDR3 DNA follows: TGTGCCAGCAGTGGGATCAGGGAACGCCTCGGCGAGCAGTACTTC. The encoded protein is CASSGIRERLGEQYF. This chain connects TRBV25-1 to TRBJ2-7; weak D call: TRBD1 (5 bases). The CDR3 totals 15 residues. The germline CDR1 and CDR2 sequences are MGHDK and SYGVNS. The ends were cut back, 4 bases at V and 6 bases at J, with 19 bases in the middle.

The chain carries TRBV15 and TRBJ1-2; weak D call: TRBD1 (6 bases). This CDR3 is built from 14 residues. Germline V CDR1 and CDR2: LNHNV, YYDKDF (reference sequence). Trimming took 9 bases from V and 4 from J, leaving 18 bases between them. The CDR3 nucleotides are TGTGCCACACGGGGGGCGGCGAGGATCTATGGCTACACCTTC. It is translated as CATRGAARIYGYTF.

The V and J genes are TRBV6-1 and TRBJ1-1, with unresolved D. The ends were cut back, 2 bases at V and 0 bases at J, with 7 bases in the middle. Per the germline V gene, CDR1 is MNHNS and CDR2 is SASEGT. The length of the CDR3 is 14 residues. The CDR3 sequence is CASSEIWVNTEAFF. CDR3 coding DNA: TGTGCCAGCAGTGAAATTTGGGTGAACACTGAAGCTTTCTTT.

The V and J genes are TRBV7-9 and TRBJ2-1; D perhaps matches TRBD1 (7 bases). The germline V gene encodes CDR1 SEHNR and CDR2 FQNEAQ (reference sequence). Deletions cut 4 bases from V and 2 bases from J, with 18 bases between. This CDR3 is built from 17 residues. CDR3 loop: CASSSAEGGGAYNEQFF. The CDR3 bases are TGTGCCAGCAGCTCGGCCGAAGGGGGCGGGGCCTACAATGAGCAGTTCTTC. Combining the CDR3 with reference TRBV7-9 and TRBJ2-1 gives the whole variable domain DTGVSQNPRHKITKRGQNVTFRCDPISEHNRLYWYRQTLGQGPEFLTYFQNEAQLEKSRLLSDRFSAERPKGSFSTLEIQRTEQGDSAMYLCASSSAEGGGAYNEQFFGPGTRLTVL.

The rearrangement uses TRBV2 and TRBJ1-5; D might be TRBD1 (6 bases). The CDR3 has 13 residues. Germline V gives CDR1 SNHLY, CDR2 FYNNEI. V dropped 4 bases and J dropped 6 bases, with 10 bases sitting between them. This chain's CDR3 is CASSGGQSQPQHF. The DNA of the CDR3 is TGTGCCAGCAGTGGGGGACAATCTCAGCCCCAGCATTTT. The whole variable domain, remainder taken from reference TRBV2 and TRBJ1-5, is EPEVTQTPSHQVTQMGQEVILRCVPISNHLYFYWYRQILGQKVEFLVSFYNNEISEKSEIFDDQFSVERPDGSNFTLKIRSTKLEDSAMYFCASSGGQSQPQHFGDGTRLSIL.

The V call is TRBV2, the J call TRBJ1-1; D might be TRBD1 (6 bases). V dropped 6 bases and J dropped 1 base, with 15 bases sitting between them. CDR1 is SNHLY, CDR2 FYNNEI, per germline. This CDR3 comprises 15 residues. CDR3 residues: CASRGPTGSNTEAFF. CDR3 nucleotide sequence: TGTGCCAGCAGGGGACCGACAGGCTCGAACACTGAAGCTTTCTTT. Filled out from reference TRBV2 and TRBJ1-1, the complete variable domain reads EPEVTQTPSHQVTQMGQEVILRCVPISNHLYFYWYRQILGQKVEFLVSFYNNEISEKSEIFDDQFSVERPDGSNFTLKIRSTKLEDSAMYFCASRGPTGSNTEAFFGQGTRLTVV.

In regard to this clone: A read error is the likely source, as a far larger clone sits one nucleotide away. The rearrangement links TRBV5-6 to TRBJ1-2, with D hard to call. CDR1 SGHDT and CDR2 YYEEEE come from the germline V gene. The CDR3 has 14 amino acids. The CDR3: CAGSLGPGWSGYTF. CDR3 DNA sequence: TGTGCCGGCAGCTTGGGCCCGGGTTGGAGTGGCTACACCTTC.

The DNA for the CDR3 is TGTGCCAGCTCACCAGCGGGATTCACCTACGAGCAGTACTTC. Amino acids: CASSPAGFTYEQYF. This chain links TRBV18 with TRBJ2-7, with a weak D call TRBD2 (6 bases). Trimming pared 2 bases from V and 2 bases from J, leaving 10 bases between. The CDR3 runs to 14 residues. CDR1 is KGHSH, CDR2 LQKENI, per germline. The full variable domain, rest sourced from reference TRBV18 and TRBJ2-7, is NAGVMQNPRHLVRRRGQEARLRCSPMKGHSHVYWYRQLPEEGLKFMVYLQKENIIDESGMPKERFSAEFPKEGPSILRIQQVVRGDSAAYFCASSPAGFTYEQYFGPGTRLTVT.

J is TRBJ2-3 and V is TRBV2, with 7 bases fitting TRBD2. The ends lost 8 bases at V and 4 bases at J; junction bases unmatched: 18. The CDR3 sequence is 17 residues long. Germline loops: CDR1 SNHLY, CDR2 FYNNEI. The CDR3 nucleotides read TGTGCCAGCGACCGGGGGGACCTCACCTTCGGGGCAGATACGCAGTATTTT. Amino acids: CASDRGDLTFGADTQYF. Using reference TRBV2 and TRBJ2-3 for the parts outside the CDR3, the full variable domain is EPEVTQTPSHQVTQMGQEVILRCVPISNHLYFYWYRQILGQKVEFLVSFYNNEISEKSEIFDDQFSVERPDGSNFTLKIRSTKLEDSAMYFCASDRGDLTFGADTQYFGPGTRLTVL.

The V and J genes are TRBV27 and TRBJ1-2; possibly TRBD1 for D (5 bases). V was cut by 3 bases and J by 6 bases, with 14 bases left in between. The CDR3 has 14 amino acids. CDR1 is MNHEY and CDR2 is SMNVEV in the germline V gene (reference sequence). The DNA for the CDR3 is TGTGCCAGCAGTTTTAGGGACGGCCTCCATGGCTACACCTTC. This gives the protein CASSFRDGLHGYTF.

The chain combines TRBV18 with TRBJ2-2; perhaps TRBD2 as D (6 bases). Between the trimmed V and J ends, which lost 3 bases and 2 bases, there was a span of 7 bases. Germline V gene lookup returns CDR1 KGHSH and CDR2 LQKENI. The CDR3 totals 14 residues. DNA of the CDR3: TGTGCCAGCTCACCCGGGGGAAACACCGGGGAGCTGTTTTTT. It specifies CASSPGGNTGELFF.

The CDR3: CASSLSTGSFGEQYF. The CDR3 DNA follows: TGTGCCAGCAGCTTATCGACAGGGTCGTTTGGCGAGCAGTACTTC. The chain carries TRBV7-9 and TRBJ2-7, with 7 positions matching TRBD1. Germline V gene sequence: CDR1 SEHNR, CDR2 FQNEAQ (reference sequence). With 2 bases clipped from V and 6 bases from J, the junction kept 10 bases outside the gene matches. The CDR3 is 15 residues long.

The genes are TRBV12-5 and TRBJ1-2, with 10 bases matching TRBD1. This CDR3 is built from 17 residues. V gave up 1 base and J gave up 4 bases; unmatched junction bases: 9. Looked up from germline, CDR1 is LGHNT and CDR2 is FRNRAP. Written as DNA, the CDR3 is TGTGCTAGTGGTTTGGAAATACCGGGACAGGGGTCCTATGGCTACACCTTC. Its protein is CASGLEIPGQGSYGYTF.

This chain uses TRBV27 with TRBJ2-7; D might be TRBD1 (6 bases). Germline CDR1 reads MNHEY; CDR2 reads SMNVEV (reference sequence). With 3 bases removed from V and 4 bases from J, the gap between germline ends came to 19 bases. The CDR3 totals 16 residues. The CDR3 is CASSFKGVPHGYEQYF. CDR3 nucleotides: TGTGCCAGCAGTTTTAAGGGGGTCCCCCATGGGTACGAGCAGTACTTC.

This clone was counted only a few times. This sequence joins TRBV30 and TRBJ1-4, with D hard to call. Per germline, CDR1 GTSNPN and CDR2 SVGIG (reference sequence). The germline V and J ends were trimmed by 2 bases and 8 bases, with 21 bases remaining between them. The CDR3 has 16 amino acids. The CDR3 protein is CAWSTGLFLGGEKLFF. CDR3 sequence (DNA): TGTGCCTGGAGTACTGGTCTTTTTTTAGGCGGCGAAAAACTGTTTTTT.

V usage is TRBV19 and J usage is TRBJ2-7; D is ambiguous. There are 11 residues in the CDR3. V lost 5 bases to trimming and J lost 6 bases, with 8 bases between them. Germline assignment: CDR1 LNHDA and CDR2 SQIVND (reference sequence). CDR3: CASSRAGEQYF. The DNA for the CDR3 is TGTGCCAGTAGTCGGGCCGGCGAGCAGTACTTC.

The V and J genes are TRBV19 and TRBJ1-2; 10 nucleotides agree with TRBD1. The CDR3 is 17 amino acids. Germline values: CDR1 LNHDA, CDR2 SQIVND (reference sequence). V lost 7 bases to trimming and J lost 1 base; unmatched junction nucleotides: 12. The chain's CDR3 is CASTPRDRGNLNYGYTF. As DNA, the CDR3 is TGTGCCAGTACCCCCCGGGACAGGGGCAACCTTAACTATGGCTACACCTTC.

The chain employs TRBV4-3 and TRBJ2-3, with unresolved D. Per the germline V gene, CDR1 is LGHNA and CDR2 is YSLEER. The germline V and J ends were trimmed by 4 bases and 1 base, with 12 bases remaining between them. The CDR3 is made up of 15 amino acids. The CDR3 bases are TGCGCCAGCAGCCTTCTCATCGTAGGCACAGATACGCAGTATTTT. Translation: CASSLLIVGTDTQYF.

CDR3 in DNA: TGTGCCAGCAGCGTAACGGTCGATAGCTACGAGCAGTACTTC. Translated, it gives CASSVTVDSYEQYF. The V call is TRBV9, the J call TRBJ2-7, with unresolved D. In germline, CDR1 is SGDLS, CDR2 YYNGEE. The V gene lost 1 base and the J gene lost 3 bases, with 11 bases spanning the gap. This CDR3 comprises 14 residues.

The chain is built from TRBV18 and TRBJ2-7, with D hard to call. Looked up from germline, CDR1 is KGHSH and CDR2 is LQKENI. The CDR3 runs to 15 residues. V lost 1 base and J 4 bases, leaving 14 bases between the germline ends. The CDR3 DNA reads TGTGCCAGCTCACCACGGGCCCACCTGGAGTACGAGCAGTACTTC. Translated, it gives CASSPRAHLEYEQYF.

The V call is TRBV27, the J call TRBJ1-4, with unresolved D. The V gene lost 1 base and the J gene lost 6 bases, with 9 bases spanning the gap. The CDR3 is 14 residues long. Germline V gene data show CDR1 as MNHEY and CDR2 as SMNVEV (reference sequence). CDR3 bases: TGTGCCAGCAGTTTATTCGGGGAGCATGAAAAACTGTTTTTT. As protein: CASSLFGEHEKLFF. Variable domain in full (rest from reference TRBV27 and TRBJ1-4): EAQVTQNPRYLITVTGKKLTVTCSQNMNHEYMSWYRQDPGLGLRQIYYSMNVEVTDKGDVPEGYKVSRKEKRNFPLILESPSPNQTSLYFCASSLFGEHEKLFFGSGTQLSVL.

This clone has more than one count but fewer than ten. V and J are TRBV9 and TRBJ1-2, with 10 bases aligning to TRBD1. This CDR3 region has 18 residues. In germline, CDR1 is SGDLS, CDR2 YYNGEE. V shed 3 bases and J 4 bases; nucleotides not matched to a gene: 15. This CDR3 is CASSAGTGDLSGGYGYTF. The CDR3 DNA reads TGTGCCAGCAGCGCCGGGACAGGGGACTTATCGGGTGGCTATGGCTACACCTTC. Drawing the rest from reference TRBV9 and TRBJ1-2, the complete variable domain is DSGVTQTPKHLITATGQRVTLRCSPRSGDLSVYWYQQSLDQGLQFLIQYYNGEERAKGNILERFSAQQFPDLHSELNLSSLELGDSALYFCASSAGTGDLSGGYGYTFGSGTRLTVV.